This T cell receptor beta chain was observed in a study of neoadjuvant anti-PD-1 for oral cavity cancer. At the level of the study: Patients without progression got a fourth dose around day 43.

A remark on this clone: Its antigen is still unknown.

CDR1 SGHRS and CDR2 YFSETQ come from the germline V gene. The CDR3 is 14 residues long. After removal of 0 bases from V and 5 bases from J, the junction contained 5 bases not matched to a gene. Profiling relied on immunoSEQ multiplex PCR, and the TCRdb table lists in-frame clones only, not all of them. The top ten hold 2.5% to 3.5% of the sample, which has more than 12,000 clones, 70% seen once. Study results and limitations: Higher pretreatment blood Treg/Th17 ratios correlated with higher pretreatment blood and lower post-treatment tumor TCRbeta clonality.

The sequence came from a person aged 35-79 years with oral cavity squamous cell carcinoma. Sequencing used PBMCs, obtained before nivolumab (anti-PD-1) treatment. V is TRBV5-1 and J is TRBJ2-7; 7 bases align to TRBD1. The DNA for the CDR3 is TGCGCCAGCAGCTTGGGGACAGGACGGAACGAGCAGTACTTC. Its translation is CASSLGTGRNEQYF.